A single sample is the source of the 3 T cell receptor beta chains below, sequenced in a study of blood T cell repertoires in COVID-19. TCRdb's copy holds only in-frame clones and misses some; the assay was immunoSEQ multiplex PCR. The sample has 60,000 to 75,000 clones, approximately 91% seen once. The sequenced material came from peripheral blood. These receptors were collected from a human donor in a cohort sampled during active COVID-19.

This clone was counted once. The chain links TRBV5-1 to TRBJ2-3, with D unclear. CDR3 length: 11 amino acids. From germline, CDR1 is SGHRS and CDR2 YFSETQ. V was trimmed by 2 bases and J by 5 bases, leaving 3 bases between them. CDR3 sequence (DNA): TGCGCCAGCAGCTTTCAAGATACGCAGTATTTT. Protein: CASSFQDTQYF.

V usage is TRBV28 and J usage is TRBJ1-1; TRBD1 agrees at 11 bases. CDR3 length equals 17 residues. Germline V CDR1 and CDR2: MDHEN, SYDVKM. The trim removed 5 bases at V and 3 bases at J, leaving 11 bases unmatched. CDR3 loop: CASSPGTGGPVDTEAFF. CDR3 nucleotide sequence: TGTGCCAGCAGTCCCGGGACAGGGGGTCCAGTCGACACTGAAGCTTTCTTT.

This clone was counted a few times. This rearrangement joins TRBV28 to TRBJ1-5; a possible D gene is TRBD1 (5 bases). Looked up from germline, CDR1 is MDHEN and CDR2 is SYDVKM. V gave up 2 bases and J gave up 6 bases, with 11 bases separating them. This CDR3 has 14 residues. The CDR3 DNA is TGTGCCAGCAGTTTAGGGCAGGGCTTTCAGCCCCAGCATTTT. Translation: CASSLGQGFQPQHF.